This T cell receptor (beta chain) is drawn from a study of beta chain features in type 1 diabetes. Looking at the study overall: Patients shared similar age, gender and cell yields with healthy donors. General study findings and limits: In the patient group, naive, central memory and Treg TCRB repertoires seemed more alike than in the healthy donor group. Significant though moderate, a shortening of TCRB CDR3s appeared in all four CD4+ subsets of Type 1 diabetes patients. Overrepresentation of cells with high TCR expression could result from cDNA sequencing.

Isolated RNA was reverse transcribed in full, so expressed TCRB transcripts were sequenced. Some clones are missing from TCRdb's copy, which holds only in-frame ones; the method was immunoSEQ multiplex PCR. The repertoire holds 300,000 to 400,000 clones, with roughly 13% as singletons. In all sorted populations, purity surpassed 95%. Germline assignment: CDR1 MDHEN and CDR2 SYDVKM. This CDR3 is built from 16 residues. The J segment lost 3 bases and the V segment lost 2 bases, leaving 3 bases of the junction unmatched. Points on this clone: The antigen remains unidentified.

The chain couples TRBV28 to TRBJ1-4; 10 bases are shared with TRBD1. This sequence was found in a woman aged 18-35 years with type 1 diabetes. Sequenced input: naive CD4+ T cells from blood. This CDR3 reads CASSLGGQGPNEKLFF. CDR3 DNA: TGTGCCAGCAGTTTAGGGGGACAGGGGCCTAATGAAAAACTGTTTTTT.